Shown below are 22 T cell receptor beta chains from a single sample sequenced in a study of cytotoxic CD8 clonotypes in ibrutinib-treated CLL. Assay used: immunoSEQ multiplex PCR; TCRdb lists only in-frame clones, some missing. The repertoire holds about 49,000 clones, about half seen once, with around a third in the top ten. The sample in question was PBMCs, obtained after 12 months of ibrutinib treatment. The receptors stem from a human donor with chronic lymphocytic leukemia.

This clone has a handful of counts. This chain connects TRBV29-1 to TRBJ1-1; 11 positions agree with TRBD1. Looked up from germline, CDR1 is SQVTM and CDR2 is ANQGSEA. The V segment lost 7 bases and the J segment 7 bases; nucleotides outside the gene matches: 11. This CDR3 has 14 amino acids. The CDR3 spells CSARDRGNEGEAFF. The CDR3 bases are TGCAGCGCCCGGGACAGGGGGAACGAGGGTGAAGCTTTCTTT.

J is TRBJ2-3 and V is TRBV12-1; the DNA was not compared with TRBD1, the D call given in the table. TRBV12-1 is shown as a pseudogene. The CDR3 is made up of 16 amino acids. The CDR3 protein is CASSEGTDSLAYTQYF. CDR3 bases: TGTGCCAGCAGCGAAGGGACAGACAGTCTAGCCTATACGCAGTATTTT.

The CDR3 protein is CASRDRGNQPQHF. The CDR3 DNA follows: TGTGCCTCACGCGACAGGGGCAATCAGCCCCAGCATTTT. The J gene is TRBJ1-5, the V gene TRBV19; 7 bases map to TRBD1. In germline, CDR1 is LNHDA, CDR2 SQIVND (reference sequence). The length of the CDR3 is 13 residues. The V segment lost 11 bases and the J segment 2 bases; nucleotides outside the gene matches: 6.

In this sample, this clone turned up a few times. One end of the junction does not line up with germline, which may come from a read error. This sequence joins TRBV5-1 and TRBJ2-5; the D gene is possibly TRBD1 (6 bases). From germline, CDR1 is SGHRS and CDR2 YFSETQ. The CDR3 covers 14 residues. CDR3 protein: CASTLGTGLETQYF. The DNA of the CDR3 is TGCGCCAGCACCTTGGGTACAGGGTTGGAGACCCAGTACTTC.

This clone was detected ten times or more. J is TRBJ2-2 and V is TRBV9; 8 nucleotides agree with TRBD1. Trimming removed 3 bases from V and 5 bases from J; junction bases left unmatched: 9. This CDR3 is built from 16 residues. Germline V gives CDR1 SGDLS, CDR2 YYNGEE. CDR3 DNA: TGTGCCAGCAGCGCCCCCCGACAGGGGCGAACCGGGGAGCTGTTTTTT. Residues: CASSAPRQGRTGELFF.

The V call is TRBV10-3, the J call TRBJ2-1; 7 nucleotides align to TRBD2. J was trimmed by 6 bases and V by 1 base; bases with no gene match: 0. Germline CDR1 ENHRY, CDR2 SYGVKD. This CDR3 has 13 amino acids. The CDR3 sequence: CAISEWGGNEQFF. The CDR3 DNA reads TGTGCCATCAGTGAGTGGGGGGGCAATGAGCAGTTCTTC.

The chain couples TRBV5-1 to TRBJ2-7; TRBD1 agrees at 7 bases. CDR1 is SGHRS, CDR2 YFSETQ, per germline. This CDR3 has 16 amino acids. V shed 4 bases, J shed 2 bases, and the junction held 12 bases outside the gene matches. The CDR3 DNA reads TGCGCCAGCAGCGAATACAGGGGAGCAGCAACCTACGAGCAGTACTTC. As protein: CASSEYRGAATYEQYF. Variable domain in full (rest from reference TRBV5-1 and TRBJ2-7): KAGVTQTPRYLIKTRGQQVTLSCSPISGHRSVSWYQQTPGQGLQFLFEYFSETQRNKGNFPGRFSGRQFSNSRSEMNVSTLELGDSALYLCASSEYRGAATYEQYFGPGTRLTVT.

This clone was seen only a few times. The J gene is TRBJ1-6, the V gene TRBV5-1, with TRBD1 matching over 9 bases. With 2 bases clipped from V and 9 bases from J, the junction kept 6 bases outside the gene matches. The CDR3 is 15 amino acids. Germline V gene data show CDR1 as SGHRS and CDR2 as YFSETQ. This CDR3 reads CASSLQGAPSSPLHF. The CDR3 nucleotides are TGCGCCAGCAGCTTACAGGGGGCGCCTAGTTCACCCCTCCACTTT.

The chain is built from TRBV6-1 and TRBJ2-7; no clear D. V was shortened by 6 bases and J by 7 bases, with 7 bases between the two germline ends. The V gene's germline CDR1 is MNHNS and CDR2 SASEGT. This CDR3 has 10 residues. DNA for the CDR3: TGTGCCAGCAGCCCGTGGGAGCAGTACTTC. It translates to CASSPWEQYF.

The V and J genes are TRBV7-2 and TRBJ2-1; 11 positions match TRBD2. Germline V gene sequence: CDR1 SGHTA, CDR2 FQGNSA. Germline trimming cut 6 bases from V and 8 bases from J; bases unmatched to any gene: 12. The CDR3 runs to 16 residues. CDR3 sequence (DNA): TGTGCCAGCAGGCCGCTAGCGGGAGGCCCACAATATGAGCAGTTCTTC. Residues: CASRPLAGGPQYEQFF.

This clone was found a few times. The gene calls are TRBV7-2 and TRBJ1-2; possibly TRBD1 for D (5 bases). The ends were cut back, 4 bases at V and 3 bases at J, with 12 bases in the middle. Germline CDR1 and CDR2: SGHTA and FQGNSA. The CDR3 loop spans 14 amino acids. CDR3 coding DNA: TGTGCCAGCAGCTCCCGGGGCACTCACTATGGCTACACCTTC. Amino acid sequence: CASSSRGTHYGYTF.

The chain combines TRBV7-2 with TRBJ2-3, with 11 bases fitting TRBD2. J was trimmed by 5 bases and V by 5 bases; bases with no gene match: 9. Per the germline V gene, CDR1 is SGHTA and CDR2 is FQGNSA. The CDR3 has 16 residues. CDR3 residues: CASSPGLAEVGDTQYF. For the CDR3, the DNA is TGTGCCAGCAGCCCGGGACTAGCGGAGGTTGGAGATACGCAGTATTTT.

The chain joins TRBV10-3 to TRBJ1-1; D remains ambiguous. This CDR3 region has 13 residues. Germline V gives CDR1 ENHRY, CDR2 SYGVKD. Trimming took 0 bases from V and 7 from J, leaving 9 bases between them. The CDR3: CAISESPPVEAFF. The CDR3 DNA is TGTGCCATCAGTGAGTCTCCTCCAGTTGAAGCTTTCTTT.

The genes are TRBV7-8 and TRBJ2-3; 10 bases align to TRBD2. J gave up 7 bases and V 6 bases, and 13 bases lay outside the gene matches. Per germline, CDR1 SGHVS and CDR2 FQNEAQ. The CDR3 is made up of 16 amino acids. The CDR3 coding sequence is TGTGCCAGCAGAGGTCTCCCTAGCGGGAGAGGGAATACGCAGTATTTT. Translating gives CASRGLPSGRGNTQYF.

The J gene is TRBJ2-4, the V gene TRBV7-8; D may be TRBD2 (5 bases). The CDR3 length is 15 residues. CDR1 and CDR2 (germline): SGHVS, FQNEAQ. Trimming pared 5 bases from V and 7 bases from J, leaving 18 bases between. The CDR3 here is CASSTWTGPRNIQYF. The CDR3 DNA reads TGTGCCAGCAGCACCTGGACTGGACCCCGTAACATTCAGTACTTC. The full variable domain, with the rest looked up from reference TRBV7-8 and TRBJ2-4, is GAGVSQSPRYKVAKRGQDVALRCDPISGHVSLFWYQQALGQGPEFLTYFQNEAQLDKSGLPSDRFFAERPEGSVSTLKIQRTQQEDSAVYLCASSTWTGPRNIQYFGAGTRLSVL.

This clone is medium-sized within its sample. The V gene is TRBV7-2, the J gene TRBJ1-5, with D unresolved. The CDR3 is made up of 15 amino acids. V was cut by 5 bases and J by 4 bases, with 15 bases left in between. The germline gives CDR1 SGHTA, CDR2 FQGNSA. CDR3 region: CASSKMHRENQPQHF. Written as DNA, the CDR3 is TGTGCCAGCAGCAAGATGCACCGGGAAAATCAGCCCCAGCATTTT.

The chain joins TRBV25-1 to TRBJ1-2; weak D call: TRBD1 (6 bases). CDR3 length: 15 amino acids. Trimming cost V 5 bases and J 5 bases, with 18 bases left between them. Germline CDR1 and CDR2: MGHDK and SYGVNS. The DNA of the CDR3 is TGTGCCAGCAGTCCGTACAGGGTCTCAGGGTATGGCTACACCTTC. Translation gives CASSPYRVSGYGYTF.

About this clone: The same CDR3 also results from other DNA sequences found in this sample. The chain links TRBV6-6 to TRBJ1-6; no definite D call. This CDR3 has 13 residues. CDR1 and CDR2 (germline): MNHNY, SVGAGI (reference sequence). Trimming took off 4 bases at V and 5 bases at J, with 6 bases between the two ends. In DNA form, the CDR3 reads TGTGCCAGCAGTTTGGGAGATAATTCACCCCTCCACTTT. Its protein product is CASSLGDNSPLHF.

The V gene is TRBV5-4, the J gene TRBJ1-4; 7 nucleotides line up with TRBD1. Germline V gene sequence: CDR1 SGHNT, CDR2 YYREEE (reference sequence). The CDR3 has 15 residues. V trimming: 3 bases; J trimming: 5 bases; junction bases outside the gene matches: 7. DNA of the CDR3: TGTGCCAGCAGCTCAAACAGGGGACTGAATGAAAAACTGTTTTTT. As protein: CASSSNRGLNEKLFF.

This chain connects TRBV18 to TRBJ1-1; no definite D call. This CDR3 contains 13 residues. Looked up from germline, CDR1 is KGHSH and CDR2 is LQKENI. V was clipped by 2 bases and J by 1 base, with 5 bases between them. The CDR3 loop reads CASSPGSNTEAFF. CDR3 nucleotides: TGTGCCAGCTCACCAGGTTCGAACACTGAAGCTTTCTTT.

This clone occurred a few times. J is TRBJ1-5 and V is TRBV28; D is ambiguous. V lost 6 bases and J lost 1, with 13 bases in between. The germline V gene has CDR1 MDHEN and CDR2 SYDVKM. The CDR3 has 15 residues. The CDR3 protein is CASSPRGPSNQPQHF. CDR3 nucleotide sequence: TGTGCCAGCAGCCCACGGGGTCCGAGCAATCAGCCCCAGCATTTT.

CDR3 region: CASSARQGSYYGYTF. CDR3 DNA sequence: TGTGCCAGCAGCGCAAGACAGGGATCGTACTATGGCTACACCTTC. The rearrangement joins TRBV5-4 to TRBJ1-2; 7 nucleotides agree with TRBD1. Germline values: CDR1 SGHNT, CDR2 YYREEE (reference sequence). The length of the CDR3 is 15 residues. V shed 4 bases, J shed 3 bases, and the junction held 9 bases outside the gene matches.